The 11 T cell receptor beta chains listed next were all sequenced from one sample in a study of long-term antiretroviral therapy in people with HIV (dated by TCRdb to between 2021 and 2023). The immunoSEQ hsTCRB v3.0 assay was used at survey level resolution to sequence the TRB variable region. In its TCRdb copy, this immuneACCESS table keeps in-frame sequences only and misses some clones. Where compared with another copy, unresolved V genes explain less than half of these, and the others have no known cause. Counted in this sample were fewer than 20,000 clones; approximately 78% of them appeared once. The top ten clonotypes cover roughly 18% of the sample. The sequenced sample was unsorted PBMCs, obtained 0.6 years after starting antiretroviral therapy. Source of these receptors: a woman aged 18-29 years with HIV.

The chain combines TRBV27 with TRBJ2-7; possibly TRBD1 for D (5 bases). Germline V CDR1 and CDR2: MNHEY, SMNVEV (reference sequence). V lost 8 bases, J lost 1 base, and 12 bases lay in between. The CDR3 contains 13 residues. CDR3 region: CASAPPGSYEQYF. CDR3 DNA sequence: TGTGCCAGCGCTCCGCCAGGGTCCTACGAGCAGTACTTC.

This chain connects TRBV11-2 to TRBJ2-3, with TRBD2 matching over 9 bases. This CDR3 spans 15 amino acids. Germline CDR1 and CDR2: SGHAT and FQNNGV. J lost 8 bases, V lost 5 bases, and 11 bases had no gene match. CDR3 region: CASSPLKAGGPTQYF. The CDR3 nucleotides are TGTGCCAGCAGCCCCCTAAAAGCGGGGGGCCCTACGCAGTATTTT.

This chain connects TRBV30 to TRBJ2-1; 12 nucleotides align to TRBD1. With V trimmed by 4 bases and J by 8 bases, 6 bases remained unmatched. Germline V CDR1 and CDR2: GTSNPN, SVGIG (reference sequence). The CDR3 is made up of 14 amino acids. CDR3 residues: CAWNRDRGLYEQFF. The CDR3 DNA is TGTGCCTGGAACCGGGACAGGGGGCTTTATGAGCAGTTCTTC. Based on the CDR3 plus reference TRBV30 and TRBJ2-1, the full variable domain is SQTIHQWPATLVQPVGSPLSLECTVEGTSNPNLYWYRQAAGRGLQLLFYSVGIGQISSEVPQNLSASRPQDRQFILSSKKLLLSDSGFYLCAWNRDRGLYEQFFGPGTRLTVL.

The V call is TRBV15, the J call TRBJ1-2; a possible D gene is TRBD1 (5 bases). Germline CDR1 reads LNHNV; CDR2 reads YYDKDF (reference sequence). CDR3 length equals 18 residues. V lost 0 bases to trimming and J lost 8 bases, with 25 bases between them. In DNA, the CDR3 is TGTGCCACCAGCAGAGATCGAGCGCTTATCAGGGTGGAAGAGGGCTACACCTTC. It translates to CATSRDRALIRVEEGYTF.

This chain connects TRBV10-1 to TRBJ2-7; 9 nucleotides line up with TRBD2. The V segment lost 3 bases and the J segment 3 bases; nucleotides outside the gene matches: 9. The V gene's germline CDR1 is WNHNN and CDR2 SYGVQD (reference sequence). The CDR3 is 16 residues long. The CDR3 region is CASSDLAGPSNYEQYF. The CDR3 nucleotides are TGCGCCAGCAGTGATCTAGCGGGACCATCCAACTACGAGCAGTACTTC.

V and J are TRBV5-1 and TRBJ1-1; TRBD1 agrees at 10 bases. Germline loops: CDR1 SGHRS, CDR2 YFSETQ. With V trimmed by 4 bases and J by 11 bases, 8 bases remained unmatched. The CDR3 extends over 13 amino acids. CDR3 in amino acids: CASSTDRGRVAFF. The DNA of the CDR3 is TGCGCCAGCAGCACTGACAGGGGGCGCGTCGCTTTCTTT.

For this clone: Germline is not matched at one junction end, which may reflect a read error. The genes are TRBV7-6 and TRBJ2-1, with D unresolved. This CDR3 has 12 amino acids. CDR1 is SGHVS and CDR2 is FNYEAQ in the germline V gene. The CDR3 DNA sequence: TGTGCCAGCAGCTCCCCATACACTGAGCAGTTCTTC. Translated, it gives CASSSPYTEQFF. Using reference TRBV7-6 and TRBJ2-1 for the parts outside the CDR3, the full variable domain is GAGVSQSPRYKVTKRGQDVALRCDPISGHVSLYWYRQALGQGPEFLTYFNYEAQQDKSGLPNDRFSAERPEGSISTLTIQRTEQRDSAMYRCASSSPYTEQFFGPGTRLTVL.

This clone has just a few counts. V is TRBV28 and J is TRBJ2-7; D is unresolved. The CDR3 consists of 15 residues. Between the trimmed V and J ends, which lost 6 bases and 2 bases, there was a span of 17 bases. Germline values: CDR1 MDHEN, CDR2 SYDVKM. The CDR3: CASRLLAKSTYEQYF. CDR3 DNA sequence: TGTGCCAGCAGACTCCTGGCGAAATCGACCTACGAGCAGTACTTC.

This clone was seen a handful of times. CDR3 in DNA: TGTGCCAGCACCCAACAACCGAACACTGAAGCTTTCTTT. Its translation is CASTQQPNTEAFF. The genes are TRBV7-2 and TRBJ1-1; no firm D call. Germline CDR1 reads SGHTA; CDR2 reads FQGNSA. Trimming took 7 bases from V and 1 from J, leaving 10 bases between them. The CDR3 spans 13 residues.

The rearrangement uses TRBV7-9 and TRBJ2-3; a possible D gene is TRBD2 (5 bases). CDR1 SEHNR and CDR2 FQNEAQ come from the germline V gene (reference sequence). The CDR3 extends over 15 amino acids. V was cut by 1 base and J by 4 bases, with 12 bases left in between. In DNA, the CDR3 is TGTGCCAGCAGCTTAGTAACTAGTCGGTCAGATACGCAGTATTTT. It specifies CASSLVTSRSDTQYF.

The rearrangement uses TRBV27 and TRBJ2-7; TRBD1 aligns across 9 bases. This CDR3 has 18 amino acids. From germline, CDR1 is MNHEY and CDR2 SMNVEV (reference sequence). After removal of 5 bases from V and 5 bases from J, the junction contained 19 bases not matched to a gene. The CDR3 spells CASSPGGKIRDRVHEQYF. DNA for the CDR3: TGTGCCAGCAGTCCCGGGGGGAAAATCCGGGACAGGGTTCACGAGCAGTACTTC.